These T cell receptor beta chains were read from a single sample in a study of T cells after yellow fever vaccination. TCRdb recomputed calls from the 5' RACE reads with MiXCR, one row per CDR3 protein. Of around 320,000 distinct CDR3 sequences listed, around 10% were seen once; the top ten hold less than 3.5%. Here the sequenced sample was CD4+ T cells sorted from PBMCs, taken 45 days after the yellow fever booster vaccination. The source is a man younger than 30 who received the YFV17D yellow fever vaccine. The CDR3 runs from the conserved cysteine through the conserved F or W. A D gene is named only where the DNA matches it firmly. Size is stated for part of the rows, as once, few or many counts, or as a class when the clone is expanded.

>many|TRBV20-1|TRBJ1-2|TRBD1
TGCAGTGCTAGAAGGAGGGGGCGGGTTTATGGCTACACCTTC
CSARRRGRVYGYTF
>few|TRBV6-2/TRBV6-3|TRBJ2-1|.
TGTGCCAGCAGTTTCATGAGGGGGTTAAGGAATGAGCAGTTCTTC
CASSFMRGLRNEQFF
>many|TRBV12-3/TRBV12-4|TRBJ1-1|.
TGTGCCAGCAGCTTAGGGGCCGACACTGAAGCTTTCTTT
CASSLGADTEAFF
>few|TRBV6-1|TRBJ1-1|.
TGTGCCAGCCTCTTCAGGGGTGATACTGAAGCTTTCTTT
CASLFRGDTEAFF
>many|TRBV4-2|TRBJ1-2|.
TGTGCCAGCAGCCAGGACAGCTATGGCTACACCTTC
CASSQDSYGYTF
>few|TRBV7-2|TRBJ1-3|TRBD1
TGTGCCAGCAGCCCACAGGGGCCCGACTCTGGAAACACCATATATTTT
CASSPQGPDSGNTIYF
>.|TRBV10-3|TRBJ2-1|.
TGTGCCATCAGAGTGACCAGAGGTGAGCAGTTCTTC
CAIRVTRGEQFF
>many|TRBV12-3/TRBV12-4|TRBJ2-5|.
TGTGCCAGCACCCTGACAGGGAGGGAGACCCAGTACTTC
CASTLTGRETQYF
>many|TRBV3-1|TRBJ2-5|.
TGTGCCAGCAGCCAAGGACAGGGAGGAGAGACCCAGTACTTC
CASSQGQGGETQYF
>many|TRBV5-1|TRBJ2-5|TRBD2
TGCGCCAGCAGCTTGGCCGGGGGGACGGAAGAGACCCAGTACTTC
CASSLAGGTEETQYF
>.|TRBV14|TRBJ1-2|TRBD1
TGTGCCAGCAGCCCAGGGGGGGCTCCAAACTATGGCTACACCTTC
CASSPGGAPNYGYTF
>many|TRBV20-1|TRBJ1-1|.
TGCACGACTGGGAGGGACACTGAAGCTTTCTTT
CTTGRDTEAFF
>.|TRBV6-2/TRBV6-3|TRBJ1-6|.
TGTGCCACCCCGACCTCCGCCACCCTCCACTTT
CATPTSATLHF
>many|TRBV7-6|TRBJ2-1|.
TGTGCCAGCAGCTTAACCCCCTATGCGAGGGCGTCCTACAATGAGCAGTTCTTC
CASSLTPYARASYNEQFF
>many|TRBV6-2/TRBV6-3|TRBJ2-7|.
TGTGCCAGCAGTTACGGGACCTACGAGCAGTACTTC
CASSYGTYEQYF
>.|TRBV7-2|TRBJ2-3|TRBD2
TGTGCCAGCAGAGATACGGGGGGGCCGCATACGCAGTATTTT
CASRDTGGPHTQYF
>few|TRBV7-9|TRBJ1-2|TRBD1
TGTGCCAGCAGCTTACAGGGGGCCAATGGCTACACCTTC
CASSLQGANGYTF
>.|TRBV20-1|TRBJ2-5|TRBD1
TGCAGTGCTGTACAGAGACAGGGAATAGCAACCCAGTACTTC
CSAVQRQGIATQYF
>few|TRBV5-6|TRBJ2-1|.
TGTGCCAGCAGCCTTATAGGGCAGGCATCAAATGAGCAGTTCTTC
CASSLIGQASNEQFF
>many|TRBV3-1|TRBJ2-3|.
TGTGCCAGCAGCCAGACTTCAGATACGCAGTATTTT
CASSQTSDTQYF
>few|TRBV28|TRBJ2-1|TRBD2
TGTGCCAGCAGTCTCATCCTGGGAGCGGGGGGGCAAAATGAGCAGTTCTTC
CASSLILGAGGQNEQFF
>many|TRBV20-1|TRBJ2-5|.
TGCAGTGCTACCCAAGAGACCCAGTACTTC
CSATQETQYF
>.|TRBV4-1|TRBJ2-4|.
TGCGCCAGCAGCCAAGGGCAGGGGACACAGAAAAACATTCAGTACTTC
CASSQGQGTQKNIQYF
>.|TRBV27|TRBJ2-7|.
TGTGCCAGCAGTTTTTTACCGGGGTCCTACGAGCAGTACTTC
CASSFLPGSYEQYF
>.|TRBV12-3/TRBV12-4|TRBJ2-4|.
TGTGCCAGCAGTTTACGGGGGAACGGGATTAACATTCAGTACTTC
CASSLRGNGINIQYF
>few|TRBV12-3/TRBV12-4|TRBJ1-5|.
TGTGCCAGCAACCATCTGGGACGGTACTTATTGCCCCAGCATTTT
CASNHLGRYLLPQHF
>.|TRBV12-3/TRBV12-4|TRBJ1-2|.
TGTGCCAGCAGCCAGCAGTATGGCTACACCTTC
CASSQQYGYTF
>few|TRBV12-3/TRBV12-4|TRBJ1-5|.
TGTGCCAGCAGTCAAAGAGAATATCAGCCCCAGCATTTT
CASSQREYQPQHF
>.|TRBV20-1|TRBJ2-3|.
TGCAGTGCTAGAGATCCCATGATGACAGATACGCAGTATTTT
CSARDPMMTDTQYF
>.|TRBV5-5|TRBJ1-2|.
TGTGCCAGCAGCCCAACCGGATCTGTTAACTATGGCTACACCTTC
CASSPTGSVNYGYTF
>few|TRBV7-2|TRBJ2-1|.
TGTGCCAGCAGCATAGCGGCGAGCTCCTACAATGAGCAGTTCTTC
CASSIAASSYNEQFF
>few|TRBV6-2/TRBV6-3|TRBJ2-1|.
TGTGCCAGCAGTTACTCTACAGGGAGGTCCTACAATGAGCAGTTCTTC
CASSYSTGRSYNEQFF
>few|TRBV11-3|TRBJ2-1|TRBD2
TGTGCCAGCAGCCACTTAGCGGGGGCCGGGAGAAGCGATGAGCAGTTCTTC
CASSHLAGAGRSDEQFF
>once|TRBV5-6|TRBJ2-1|.
TGTGCCAGCAGCTTTTCCACGAACCTTCACAATGAGCAGTTCTTC
CASSFSTNLHNEQFF